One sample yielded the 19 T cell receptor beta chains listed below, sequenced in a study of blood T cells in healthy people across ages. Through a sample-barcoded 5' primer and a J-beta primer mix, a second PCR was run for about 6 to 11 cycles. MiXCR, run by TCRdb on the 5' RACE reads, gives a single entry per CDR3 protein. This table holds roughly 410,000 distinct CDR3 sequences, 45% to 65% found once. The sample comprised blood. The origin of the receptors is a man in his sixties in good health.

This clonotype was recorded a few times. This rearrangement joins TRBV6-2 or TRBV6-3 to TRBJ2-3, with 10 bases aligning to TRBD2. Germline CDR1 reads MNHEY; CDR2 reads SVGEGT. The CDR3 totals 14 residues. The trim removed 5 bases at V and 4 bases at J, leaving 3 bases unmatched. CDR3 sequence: CASSSGGEADTQYF. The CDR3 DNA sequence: TGTGCCAGCAGTAGCGGGGGGGAAGCAGATACGCAGTATTTT.

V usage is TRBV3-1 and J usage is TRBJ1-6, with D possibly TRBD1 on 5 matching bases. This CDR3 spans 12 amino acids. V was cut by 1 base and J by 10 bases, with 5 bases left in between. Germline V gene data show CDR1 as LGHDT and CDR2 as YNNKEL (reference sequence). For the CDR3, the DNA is TGTGCCAGCAGCCAAGGGGACTCACCCCTCCACTTT. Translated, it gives CASSQGDSPLHF.

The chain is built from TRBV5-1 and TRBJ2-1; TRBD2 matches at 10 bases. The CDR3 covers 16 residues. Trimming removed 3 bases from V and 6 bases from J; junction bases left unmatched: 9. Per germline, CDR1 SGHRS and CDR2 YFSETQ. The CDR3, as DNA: TGCGCCAGCAGCTCGGCAGCGGGGGGGATTGGCAATGAGCAGTTCTTC. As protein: CASSSAAGGIGNEQFF.

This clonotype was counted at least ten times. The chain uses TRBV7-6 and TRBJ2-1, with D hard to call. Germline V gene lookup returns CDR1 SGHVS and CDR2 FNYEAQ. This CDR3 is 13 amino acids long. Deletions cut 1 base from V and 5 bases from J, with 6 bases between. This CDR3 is CASSLGGHNEQFF. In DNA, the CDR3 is TGTGCCAGCAGCTTAGGTGGGCACAATGAGCAGTTCTTC.

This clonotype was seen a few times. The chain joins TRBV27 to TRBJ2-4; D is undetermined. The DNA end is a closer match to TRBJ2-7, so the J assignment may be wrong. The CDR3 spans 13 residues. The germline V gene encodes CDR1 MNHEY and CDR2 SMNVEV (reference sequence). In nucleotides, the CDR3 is TGTGCCAGCAGTTGGCGAGACTCCTACGAGCAGTACTTC. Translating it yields CASSWRDSYEQYF.

In DNA, the CDR3 is TGCAGTGCTAGAGGGGGGACTCCCTACAATGAGCAGTTCTTC. It yields the protein CSARGGTPYNEQFF. The chain links TRBV20-1 to TRBJ2-1; a possible D gene is TRBD2 (6 bases). This CDR3 is built from 14 residues. The V gene's germline CDR1 is DFQATT and CDR2 SNEGSKA (reference sequence). V shed 1 base and J shed 2 bases, with 9 bases lying between them.

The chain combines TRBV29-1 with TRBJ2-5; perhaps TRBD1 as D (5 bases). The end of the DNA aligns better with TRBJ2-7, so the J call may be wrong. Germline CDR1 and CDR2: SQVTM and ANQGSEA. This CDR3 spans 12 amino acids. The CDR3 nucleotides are TGCAGCGTTGAGGTCAGGGCTTACGAGCAGTACTTC. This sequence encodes CSVEVRAYEQYF.

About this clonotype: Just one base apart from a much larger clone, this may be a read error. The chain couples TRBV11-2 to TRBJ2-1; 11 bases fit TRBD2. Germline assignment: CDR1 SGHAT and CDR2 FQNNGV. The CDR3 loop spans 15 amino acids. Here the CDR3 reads CASSTTSGSYNVQFF. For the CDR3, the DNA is TGTGCCAGCAGCACCACTAGCGGGAGCTACAATGTGCAGTTCTTC.

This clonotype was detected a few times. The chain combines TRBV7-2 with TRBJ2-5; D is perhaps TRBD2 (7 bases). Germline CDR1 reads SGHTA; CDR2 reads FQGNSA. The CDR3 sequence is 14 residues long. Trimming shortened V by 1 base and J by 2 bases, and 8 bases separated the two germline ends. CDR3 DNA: TGTGCCAGCAGCTTAGAGGGGGGGCAAGAGACCCAGTACTTC. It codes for CASSLEGGQETQYF.

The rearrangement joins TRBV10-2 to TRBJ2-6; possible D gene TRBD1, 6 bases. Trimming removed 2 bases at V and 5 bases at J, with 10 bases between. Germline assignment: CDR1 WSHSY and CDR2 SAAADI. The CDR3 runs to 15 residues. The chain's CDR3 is CASSETGTRANVLTF. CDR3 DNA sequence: TGCGCCAGCAGTGAGACAGGGACCCGGGCCAACGTCCTGACTTTC.

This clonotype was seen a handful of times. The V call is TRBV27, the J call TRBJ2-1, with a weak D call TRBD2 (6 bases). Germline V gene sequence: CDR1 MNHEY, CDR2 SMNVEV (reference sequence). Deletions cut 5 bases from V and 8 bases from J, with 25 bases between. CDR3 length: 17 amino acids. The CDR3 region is CASSQSFSGAFGDEQFF. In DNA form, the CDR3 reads TGTGCCAGCAGTCAATCCTTTAGCGGAGCCTTTGGGGATGAGCAGTTCTTC.

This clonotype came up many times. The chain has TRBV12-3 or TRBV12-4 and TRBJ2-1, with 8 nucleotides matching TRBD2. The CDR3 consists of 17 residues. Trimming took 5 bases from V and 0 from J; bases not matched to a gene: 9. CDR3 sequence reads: CASSDPGGQSSYNEQFF. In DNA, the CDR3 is TGTGCCAGCAGTGACCCGGGGGGGCAGAGCTCCTACAATGAGCAGTTCTTC.

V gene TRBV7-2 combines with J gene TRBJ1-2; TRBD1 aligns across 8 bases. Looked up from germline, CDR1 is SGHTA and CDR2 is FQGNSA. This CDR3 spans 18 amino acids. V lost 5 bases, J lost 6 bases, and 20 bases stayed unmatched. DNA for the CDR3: TGTGCCAGCAGCCCATGGGGGCCAGGGGGCAGTGTCTGGAATGGCTACACCTTC. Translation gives CASSPWGPGGSVWNGYTF.

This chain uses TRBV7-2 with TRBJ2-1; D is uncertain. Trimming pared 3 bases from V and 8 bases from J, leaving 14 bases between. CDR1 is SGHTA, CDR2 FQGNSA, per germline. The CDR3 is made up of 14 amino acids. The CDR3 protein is CASSFDQPSDEQFF. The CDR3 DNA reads TGTGCCAGCAGCTTCGACCAGCCGAGTGATGAGCAGTTCTTC.

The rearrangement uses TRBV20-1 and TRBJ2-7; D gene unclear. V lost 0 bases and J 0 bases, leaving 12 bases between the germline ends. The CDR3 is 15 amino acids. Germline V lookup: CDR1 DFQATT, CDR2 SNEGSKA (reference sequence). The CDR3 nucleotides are TGCAGTGCTAGAGATGTTACAAGATACTCCTACGAGCAGTACTTC. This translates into CSARDVTRYSYEQYF.

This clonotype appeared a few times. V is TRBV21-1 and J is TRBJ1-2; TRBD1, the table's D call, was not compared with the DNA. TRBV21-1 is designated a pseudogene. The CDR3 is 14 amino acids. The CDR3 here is CASSKGGPSYGYTF. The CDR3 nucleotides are TGTGCCAGCAGCAAAGGGGGACCGAGCTATGGCTACACCTTC.

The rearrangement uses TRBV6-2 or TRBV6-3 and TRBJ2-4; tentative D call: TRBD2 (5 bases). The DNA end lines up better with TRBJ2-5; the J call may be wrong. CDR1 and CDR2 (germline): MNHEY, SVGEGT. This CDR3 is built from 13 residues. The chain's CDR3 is CASSYTGWETQYF. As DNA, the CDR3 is TGTGCCAGCAGTTACACGGGGTGGGAGACCCAGTACTTC.

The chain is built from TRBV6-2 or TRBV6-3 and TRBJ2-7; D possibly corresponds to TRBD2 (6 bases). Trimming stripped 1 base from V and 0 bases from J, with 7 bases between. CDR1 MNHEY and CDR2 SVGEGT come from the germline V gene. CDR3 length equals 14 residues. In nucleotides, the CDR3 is TGTGCCAGCAGTTACTACGGGAGCTCCTACGAGCAGTACTTC. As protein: CASSYYGSSYEQYF.

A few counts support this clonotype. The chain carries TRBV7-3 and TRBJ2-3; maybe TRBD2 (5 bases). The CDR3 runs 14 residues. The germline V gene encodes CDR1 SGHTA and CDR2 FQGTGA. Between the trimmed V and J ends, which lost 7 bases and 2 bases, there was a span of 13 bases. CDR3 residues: CASKLAGTTDTQYF. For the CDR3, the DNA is TGTGCCAGCAAGCTGGCGGGTACCACAGATACGCAGTATTTT.